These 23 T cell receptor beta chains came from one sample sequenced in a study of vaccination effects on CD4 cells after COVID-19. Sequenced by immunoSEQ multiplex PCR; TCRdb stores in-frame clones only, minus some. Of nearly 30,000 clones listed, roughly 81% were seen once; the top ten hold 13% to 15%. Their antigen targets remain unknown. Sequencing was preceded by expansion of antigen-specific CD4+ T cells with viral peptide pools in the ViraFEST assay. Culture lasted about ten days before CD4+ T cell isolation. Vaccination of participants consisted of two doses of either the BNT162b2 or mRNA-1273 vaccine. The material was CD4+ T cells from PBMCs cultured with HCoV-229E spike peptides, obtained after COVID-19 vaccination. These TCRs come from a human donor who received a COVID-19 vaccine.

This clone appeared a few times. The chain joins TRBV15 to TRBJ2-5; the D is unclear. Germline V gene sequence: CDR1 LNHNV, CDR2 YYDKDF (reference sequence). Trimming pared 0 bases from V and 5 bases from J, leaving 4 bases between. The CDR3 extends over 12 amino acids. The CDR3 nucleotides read TGTGCCACCAGCAGAGATTGGGAGACCCAGTACTTC. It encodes CATSRDWETQYF.

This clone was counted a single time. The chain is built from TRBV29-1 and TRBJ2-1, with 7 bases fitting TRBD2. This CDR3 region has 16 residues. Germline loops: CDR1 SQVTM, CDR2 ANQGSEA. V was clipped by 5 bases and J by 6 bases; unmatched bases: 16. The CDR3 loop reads CSVPGGFLASSNEQFF. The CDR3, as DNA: TGCAGCGTTCCCGGGGGGTTCCTAGCATCTTCCAATGAGCAGTTCTTC.

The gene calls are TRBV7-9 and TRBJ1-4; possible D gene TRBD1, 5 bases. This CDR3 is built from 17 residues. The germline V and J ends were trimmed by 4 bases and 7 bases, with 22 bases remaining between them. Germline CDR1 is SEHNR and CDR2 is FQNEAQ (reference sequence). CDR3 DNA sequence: TGTGCCAGCAGCTCCGCCGGGGCAGGGTGGAAGGGTGAAAAACTGTTTTTT. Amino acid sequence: CASSSAGAGWKGEKLFF.

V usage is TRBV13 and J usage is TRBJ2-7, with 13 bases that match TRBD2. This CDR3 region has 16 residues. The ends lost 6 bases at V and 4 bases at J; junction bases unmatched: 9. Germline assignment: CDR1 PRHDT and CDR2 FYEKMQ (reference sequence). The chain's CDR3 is CASSLGLAGVRYEQYF. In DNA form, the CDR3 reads TGTGCCAGCAGTCTAGGACTAGCGGGAGTTAGGTACGAGCAGTACTTC.

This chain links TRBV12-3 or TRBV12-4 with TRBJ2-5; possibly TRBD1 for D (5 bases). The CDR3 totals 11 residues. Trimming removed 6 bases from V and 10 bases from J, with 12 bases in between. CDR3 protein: CASSSGRGQYF. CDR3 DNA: TGTGCCAGCAGCTCAGGGCGAGGCCAGTACTTC.

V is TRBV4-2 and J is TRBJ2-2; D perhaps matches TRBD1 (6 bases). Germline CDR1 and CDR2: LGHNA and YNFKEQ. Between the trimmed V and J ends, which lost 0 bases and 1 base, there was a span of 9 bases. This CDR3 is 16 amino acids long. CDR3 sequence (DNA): TGTGCCAGCAGCCAAGATGGGGGCCGGAACACCGGGGAGCTGTTTTTT. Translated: CASSQDGGRNTGELFF.

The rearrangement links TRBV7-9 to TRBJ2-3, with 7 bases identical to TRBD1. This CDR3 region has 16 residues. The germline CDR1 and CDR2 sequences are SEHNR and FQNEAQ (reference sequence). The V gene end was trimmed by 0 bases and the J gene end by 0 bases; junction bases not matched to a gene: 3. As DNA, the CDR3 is TGTGCCAGCAGCTTAGCCTCGACAGGGAGCACAGATACGCAGTATTTT. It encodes CASSLASTGSTDTQYF.

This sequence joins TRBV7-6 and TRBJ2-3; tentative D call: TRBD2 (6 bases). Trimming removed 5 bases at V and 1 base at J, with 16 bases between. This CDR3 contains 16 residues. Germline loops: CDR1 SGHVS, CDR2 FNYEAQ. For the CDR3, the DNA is TGTGCCAGCAGCCTCGCAGGCGGGGTGGGCACAGATACGCAGTATTTT. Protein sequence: CASSLAGGVGTDTQYF.

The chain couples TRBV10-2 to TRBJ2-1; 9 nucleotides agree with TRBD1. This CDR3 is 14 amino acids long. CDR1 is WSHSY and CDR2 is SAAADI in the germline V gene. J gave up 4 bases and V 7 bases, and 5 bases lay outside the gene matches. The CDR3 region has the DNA TGCGCCAGCATTGACAGGGGGTTTTACAATGAGCAGTTCTTC. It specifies CASIDRGFYNEQFF.

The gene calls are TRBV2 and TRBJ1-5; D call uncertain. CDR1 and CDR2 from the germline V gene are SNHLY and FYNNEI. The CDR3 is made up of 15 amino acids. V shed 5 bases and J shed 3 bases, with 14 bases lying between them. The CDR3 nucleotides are TGTGCCAGCAGTCTAACCAGAGGGCACAATCAGCCCCAGCATTTT. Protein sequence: CASSLTRGHNQPQHF.

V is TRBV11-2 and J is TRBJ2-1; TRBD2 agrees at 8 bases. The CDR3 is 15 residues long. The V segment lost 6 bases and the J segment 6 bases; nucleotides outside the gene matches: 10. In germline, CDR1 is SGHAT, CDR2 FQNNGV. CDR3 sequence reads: CASRKGLERLNEQFF. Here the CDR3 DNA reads TGTGCCAGCAGGAAGGGACTAGAGCGTCTCAATGAGCAGTTCTTC.

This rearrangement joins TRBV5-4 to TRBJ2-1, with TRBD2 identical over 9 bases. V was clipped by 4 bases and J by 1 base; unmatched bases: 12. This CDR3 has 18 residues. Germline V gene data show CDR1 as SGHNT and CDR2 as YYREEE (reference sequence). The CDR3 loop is CASSAISGGSSSYNEQFF. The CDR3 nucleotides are TGTGCCAGCAGCGCAATCAGCGGGGGGTCCTCTTCCTACAATGAGCAGTTCTTC.

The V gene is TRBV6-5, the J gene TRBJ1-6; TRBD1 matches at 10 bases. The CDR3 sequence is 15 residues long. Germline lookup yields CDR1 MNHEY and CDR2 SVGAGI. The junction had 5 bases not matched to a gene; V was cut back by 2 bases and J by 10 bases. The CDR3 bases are TGTGCCAGCAGTTACGCCGGGACAGGGGAATCACCCCTCCACTTT. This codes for CASSYAGTGESPLHF.

CDR3 sequence (DNA): TGCGCCAGCAGCTCGACCGGGACTCATGAGCAGTTCTTC. It encodes CASSSTGTHEQFF. The rearrangement links TRBV5-1 to TRBJ2-1, with a weak D call TRBD2 (6 bases). Germline CDR1 is SGHRS and CDR2 is YFSETQ. The CDR3 has 13 amino acids. V was trimmed by 3 bases and J by 8 bases, leaving 12 bases between them.

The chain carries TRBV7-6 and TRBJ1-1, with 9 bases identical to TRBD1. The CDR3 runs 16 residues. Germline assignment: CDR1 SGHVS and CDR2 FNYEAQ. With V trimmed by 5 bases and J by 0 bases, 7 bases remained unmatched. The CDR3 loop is CASSPRGTGLNTEAFF. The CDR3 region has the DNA TGTGCCAGCAGCCCAAGGGGGACAGGGCTGAACACTGAAGCTTTCTTT.

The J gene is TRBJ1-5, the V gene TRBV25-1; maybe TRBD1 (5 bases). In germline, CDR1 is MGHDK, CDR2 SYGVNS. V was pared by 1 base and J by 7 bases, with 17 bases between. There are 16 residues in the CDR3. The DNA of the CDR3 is TGTGCCAGCAGTGAATTTCGGACACCCGGGGCACAGCCCCAGCATTTT. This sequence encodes CASSEFRTPGAQPQHF.

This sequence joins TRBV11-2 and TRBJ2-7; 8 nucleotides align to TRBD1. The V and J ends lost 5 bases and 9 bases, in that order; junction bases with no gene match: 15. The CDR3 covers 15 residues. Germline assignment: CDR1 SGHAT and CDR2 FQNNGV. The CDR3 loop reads CASSPRGTGGIRQYF. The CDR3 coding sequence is TGTGCCAGCAGCCCCCGAGGGACAGGCGGTATTCGGCAGTACTTC. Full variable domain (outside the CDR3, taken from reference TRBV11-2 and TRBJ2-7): EAGVAQSPRYKIIEKRQSVAFWCNPISGHATLYWYQQILGQGPKLLIQFQNNGVVDDSQLPKDRFSAERLKGVDSTLKIQPAKLEDSAVYLCASSPRGTGGIRQYFGPGTRLTVT.

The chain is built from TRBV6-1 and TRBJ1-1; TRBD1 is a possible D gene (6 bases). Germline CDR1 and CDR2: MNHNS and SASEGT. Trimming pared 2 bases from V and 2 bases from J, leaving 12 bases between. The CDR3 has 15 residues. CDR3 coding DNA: TGTGCCAGCAGTGAAAGGGGGGATTTCAACACTGAAGCTTTCTTT. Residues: CASSERGDFNTEAFF.

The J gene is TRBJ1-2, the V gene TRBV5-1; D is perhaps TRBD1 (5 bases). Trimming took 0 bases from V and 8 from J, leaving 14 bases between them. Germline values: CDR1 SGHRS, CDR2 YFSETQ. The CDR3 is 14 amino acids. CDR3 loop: CASSLGETVYGYTF. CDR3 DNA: TGCGCCAGCAGCTTGGGAGAGACAGTCTACGGCTACACCTTC.

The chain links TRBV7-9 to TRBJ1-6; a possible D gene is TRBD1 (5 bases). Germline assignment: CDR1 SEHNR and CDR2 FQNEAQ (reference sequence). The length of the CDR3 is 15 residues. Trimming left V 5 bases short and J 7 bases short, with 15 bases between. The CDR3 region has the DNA TGTGCCAGCAGCCCACCGGGGGTTTGGAATTCACCCCTCCACTTT. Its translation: CASSPPGVWNSPLHF.

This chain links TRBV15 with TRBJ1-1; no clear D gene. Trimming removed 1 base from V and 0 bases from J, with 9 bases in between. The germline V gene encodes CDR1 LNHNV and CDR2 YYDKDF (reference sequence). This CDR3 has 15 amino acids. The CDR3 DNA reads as TGTGCCACCAGCAGAGTCCCCGGGGTGAACACTGAAGCTTTCTTT. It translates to CATSRVPGVNTEAFF.

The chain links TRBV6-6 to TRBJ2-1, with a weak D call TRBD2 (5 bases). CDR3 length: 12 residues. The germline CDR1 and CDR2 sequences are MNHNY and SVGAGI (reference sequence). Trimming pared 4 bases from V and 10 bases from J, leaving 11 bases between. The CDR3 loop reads CASSLVGGEQFF. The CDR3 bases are TGTGCCAGCAGTTTAGTAGGCGGGGAGCAGTTCTTC.

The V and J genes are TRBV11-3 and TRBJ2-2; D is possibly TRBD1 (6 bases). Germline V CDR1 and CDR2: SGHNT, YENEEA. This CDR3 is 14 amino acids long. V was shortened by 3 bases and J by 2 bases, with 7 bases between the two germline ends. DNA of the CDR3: TGTGCCAGCAGCTTGGGACAAAACACCGGGGAGCTGTTTTTT. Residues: CASSLGQNTGELFF. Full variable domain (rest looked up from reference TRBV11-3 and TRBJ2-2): EAGVVQSPRYKIIEKKQPVAFWCNPISGHNTLYWYLQNLGQGPELLIRYENEEAVDDSQLPKDRFSAERLKGVDSTLKIQPAELGDSAVYLCASSLGQNTGELFFGEGSRLTVL.